The 30 T cell receptor beta chains below all came from one sample that was sequenced in a study of T cells after yellow fever vaccination. MiXCR, applied by TCRdb to the 5' RACE reads, yields one record per CDR3 protein. Of some 500,000 distinct CDR3 sequences listed, approximately 13% are singletons. Material: PBMCs, obtained on the day of the yellow fever booster vaccination. The receptors here all came from a man younger than 45 who received the YFV17D yellow fever vaccine.

This clonotype was seen a few times. CDR3 sequence (DNA): TGCAGTGCTAACCGCGGGGTCCGCACAGATACGCAGTATTTT. The encoded protein is CSANRGVRTDTQYF. The gene calls are TRBV20-1 and TRBJ2-3, with a possible D match to TRBD2 (6 bases). This CDR3 is built from 14 residues. Trimming removed 4 bases at V and 1 base at J, with 12 bases between. Germline CDR1 and CDR2: DFQATT and SNEGSKA (reference sequence).

This clonotype was recorded at least ten times. The J gene is TRBJ2-7, the V gene TRBV12-3 or TRBV12-4; TRBD2 matches 9 bases. J lost 4 bases, V lost 3 bases, and 4 bases had no gene match. This CDR3 comprises 14 residues. As DNA, the CDR3 is TGTGCCAGCAGTTTGGACGGACTAGCGTACGAGCAGTACTTC. This sequence encodes CASSLDGLAYEQYF.

This clonotype was found many times. This chain links TRBV12-3 or TRBV12-4 with TRBJ1-6; D is uncertain. Trimming pared 4 bases from V and 10 bases from J, leaving 8 bases between. This CDR3 comprises 12 residues. In nucleotides, the CDR3 is TGTGCCAGCAGTTCGATGAAATCACCCCTCCACTTT. This encodes CASSSMKSPLHF.

This clonotype was detected only a few times. The chain employs TRBV7-6 and TRBJ1-1; D perhaps matches TRBD1 (5 bases). The CDR3 is 15 amino acids. Trimming took 5 bases from V and 4 from J, leaving 17 bases between them. Germline V gives CDR1 SGHVS, CDR2 FNYEAQ. The CDR3 sequence is CASSARDGSFTEAFF. DNA for the CDR3: TGTGCCAGCAGCGCCCGGGACGGGTCCTTCACTGAAGCTTTCTTT.

This clonotype was counted a few times. V usage is TRBV12-3 or TRBV12-4 and J usage is TRBJ2-1; possibly TRBD2 for D (6 bases). V lost 3 bases to trimming and J lost 9 bases, with 12 bases between them. The CDR3 sequence is 13 residues long. CDR3 region: CASSFLAEGEQFF. The CDR3 nucleotides read TGTGCCAGCAGTTTCTTGGCGGAGGGTGAGCAGTTCTTC.

This clonotype was recorded a few times. This rearrangement joins TRBV10-1 to TRBJ2-5; 8 nucleotides match TRBD2. The CDR3 loop spans 14 amino acids. With 0 bases clipped from V and 4 bases from J, the junction kept 1 base outside the gene matches. From germline, CDR1 is WNHNN and CDR2 SYGVQD (reference sequence). CDR3 nucleotide sequence: TGCGCCAGCAGTGAGTCCCTAGCGGGAGAGACCCAGTACTTC. This encodes CASSESLAGETQYF.

This clonotype showed up just a few times. The genes are TRBV6-2 or TRBV6-3 and TRBJ2-5; maybe TRBD1 (5 bases). With 7 bases removed from V and 2 bases from J, the gap between germline ends came to 14 bases. Germline-derived CDR1 and CDR2 are MNHEY and SVGEGT. CDR3 length: 14 residues. The CDR3, as DNA: TGTGCCAGCACCCTTCCAGGGAAGCAAGAGACCCAGTACTTC. Translation: CASTLPGKQETQYF.

This clonotype came up a few times. V gene TRBV27 combines with J gene TRBJ2-2; D may be TRBD1 or TRBD2 (7 bases each). CDR3 length: 16 amino acids. Germline V CDR1 and CDR2: MNHEY, SMNVEV (reference sequence). V was pared by 1 base and J by 6 bases, with 15 bases between. CDR3 DNA sequence: TGTGCCAGCAGTTTATATGTAGGGAGGGGGCCCGGGGAGCTGTTTTTT. Translated: CASSLYVGRGPGELFF.

This clonotype was seen a few times. The chain has TRBV28 and TRBJ1-5; possibly TRBD1 for D (5 bases). The CDR3 extends over 15 amino acids. Trimming removed 3 bases at V and 5 bases at J, with 14 bases between. CDR1 is MDHEN, CDR2 SYDVKM, per germline. The chain's CDR3 is CASSFGQGNHQPQHF. CDR3 bases: TGTGCCAGCAGTTTCGGCCAGGGTAATCATCAGCCCCAGCATTTT.

This rearrangement joins TRBV6-2 or TRBV6-3 to TRBJ1-1; 7 bases are a match to TRBD1. CDR3 length: 12 amino acids. Trimming removed 5 bases from V and 4 bases from J; junction bases left unmatched: 1. CDR1 is MNHEY, CDR2 SVGEGT, per germline. The CDR3 DNA reads TGTGCCAGCAGTACAGGGGCCACTGAAGCTTTCTTT. This encodes CASSTGATEAFF.

This clonotype was detected many times. This rearrangement joins TRBV12-3 or TRBV12-4 to TRBJ2-3, with 10 bases matching TRBD2. Germline trimming cut 2 bases from V and 2 bases from J; bases unmatched to any gene: 1. The CDR3 has 15 residues. The chain's CDR3 is CASSLLAGVTDTQYF. The CDR3, as DNA: TGTGCCAGCAGTTTACTAGCGGGGGTCACAGATACGCAGTATTTT.

The chain recombines TRBV12-3 or TRBV12-4 with TRBJ2-3; 9 bases are shared with TRBD2. V shed 6 bases, J shed 6 bases, and the junction held 10 bases outside the gene matches. The CDR3 contains 15 residues. The CDR3 nucleotides are TGTGCCAGCAGCCTAGCGGGATCGAAGTTTGATACGCAGTATTTT. Residues: CASSLAGSKFDTQYF.

This clonotype was observed a few times. The chain joins TRBV7-9 to TRBJ2-7, with 7 bases matching TRBD1. Unmatched junction bases numbered 12, after V lost 4 bases and J lost 3 bases. CDR3 length equals 16 residues. Germline CDR1 and CDR2: SEHNR and FQNEAQ (reference sequence). CDR3 in amino acids: CASSSRPGTALYEQYF. The CDR3 DNA is TGTGCCAGCAGCTCCCGCCCCGGGACAGCACTCTACGAGCAGTACTTC.

This sequence joins TRBV28 and TRBJ2-7, with 10 bases lining up with TRBD1. Germline CDR1 is MDHEN and CDR2 is SYDVKM. V was clipped by 6 bases and J by 2 bases; unmatched bases: 7. The CDR3 has 15 amino acids. The CDR3 reads CASRAGTGVTYEQYF. CDR3 DNA sequence: TGTGCCAGCAGGGCCGGGACAGGGGTTACCTACGAGCAGTACTTC.

The chain employs TRBV20-1 and TRBJ2-5; a weak D match, TRBD2 (5 bases). This CDR3 has 12 residues. Germline CDR1 DFQATT, CDR2 SNEGSKA (reference sequence). V lost 4 bases and J lost 5, with 11 bases in between. The CDR3 loop is CSAKQRGETQYF. The CDR3 region has the DNA TGCAGTGCTAAACAGCGCGGGGAGACCCAGTACTTC.

V usage is TRBV9 and J usage is TRBJ2-2, with D hard to call. Trimming took 1 base from V and 5 from J, leaving 9 bases between them. This CDR3 has 14 amino acids. CDR1 and CDR2 from the germline V gene are SGDLS and YYNGEE. CDR3 in DNA: TGTGCCAGCAGCGTAAGTGGGCGGACCGGGGAGCTGTTTTTT. Translation: CASSVSGRTGELFF.

This clonotype appeared a few times. In DNA, the CDR3 is TGCAGTGCTAGTCCGGGACAGGGGGCAACCGGGGAGCTGTTTTTT. Encoded protein: CSASPGQGATGELFF. The V call is TRBV20-1, the J call TRBJ2-2; 12 bases are a match to TRBD1. V was clipped by 3 bases and J by 5 bases; unmatched bases: 4. The CDR3 has 15 amino acids. The germline V gene encodes CDR1 DFQATT and CDR2 SNEGSKA (reference sequence).

The chain links TRBV7-2 to TRBJ1-5; D may be TRBD1 (5 bases). With 0 bases removed from V and 11 bases from J, the gap between germline ends came to 8 bases. There are 12 residues in the CDR3. Germline values: CDR1 SGHTA, CDR2 FQGNSA. CDR3 DNA sequence: TGTGCCAGCAGCTTAGCGCAGGGTTCCCAGCATTTT. Translation: CASSLAQGSQHF.

In this sample, this clonotype turned up a few times. The rearrangement uses TRBV20-1 and TRBJ2-2; D possibly corresponds to TRBD2 (6 bases). The germline V gene encodes CDR1 DFQATT and CDR2 SNEGSKA (reference sequence). The germline V and J ends were trimmed by 3 bases and 6 bases, with 8 bases remaining between them. The CDR3 sequence is 12 residues long. This CDR3 reads CSASGSPGELFF. DNA of the CDR3: TGCAGTGCTAGCGGGAGTCCCGGGGAGCTGTTTTTT.

The chain is built from TRBV30 and TRBJ2-1, with D perhaps TRBD2 (6 bases). This CDR3 has 13 amino acids. CDR1 and CDR2 (germline): GTSNPN, SVGIG (reference sequence). With 1 base removed from V and 5 bases from J, the gap between germline ends came to 9 bases. As DNA, the CDR3 is TGTGCCTGGAGTGCGGTAGCGGACAATGAGCAGTTCTTC. It codes for CAWSAVADNEQFF.

With respect to this clonotype: Sequence at one end of the junction differs from germline and may be a read error. V and J are TRBV3-1 and TRBJ2-1; TRBD2 aligns across 11 bases. CDR3 length: 16 amino acids. The germline CDR1 and CDR2 sequences are LGHDT and YNNKEL (reference sequence). DNA for the CDR3: TGTGCCAGCAGCCCAACTAGCGGGAGACCCTACAATAAGCAGTTCTTC. Encoded protein: CASSPTSGRPYNKQFF.

This chain joins TRBV7-2 and TRBJ2-2; 10 bases map to TRBD2. Germline V CDR1 and CDR2: SGHTA, FQGNSA. The CDR3 spans 16 residues. V shed 3 bases, J shed 8 bases, and the junction held 9 bases outside the gene matches. The CDR3 bases are TGTGCCAGCAGCTTTAAAGTAGCGGGAGGAGGTGGGGAGCTGTTTTTT. This sequence encodes CASSFKVAGGGGELFF.

This clonotype was recorded a few times. This rearrangement joins TRBV7-2 to TRBJ2-2; 11 nucleotides line up with TRBD2. The CDR3 consists of 15 residues. The V segment lost 4 bases and the J segment 5 bases; nucleotides outside the gene matches: 3. Looked up from germline, CDR1 is SGHTA and CDR2 is FQGNSA. CDR3 sequence (DNA): TGTGCCAGCAGCTCCTTAGCGGGAGGGACCGGGGAGCTGTTTTTT. Its protein is CASSSLAGGTGELFF.

The table lists this clonotype with many counts. The chain joins TRBV30 to TRBJ2-2; D possibly corresponds to TRBD1 (6 bases). This CDR3 comprises 15 residues. Trimming stripped 8 bases from V and 1 base from J, with 17 bases between. CDR1 GTSNPN and CDR2 SVGIG come from the germline V gene (reference sequence). The CDR3 nucleotides are TGTGCCCGCGGACCCCTGGACAGGAACACCGGGGAGCTGTTTTTT. Translated: CARGPLDRNTGELFF.

This clonotype has more than one count but fewer than ten. CDR3 residues: CASSQDRGISPLHF. The CDR3 coding sequence is TGCGCCAGCAGCCAAGATCGGGGAATTTCACCCCTCCACTTT. V usage is TRBV4-3 and J usage is TRBJ1-6; D call uncertain. Trimming took off 0 bases at V and 9 bases at J, with 9 bases between the two ends. Per germline, CDR1 LGHNA and CDR2 YSLEER. CDR3 length equals 14 residues.

This clonotype was seen a handful of times. This rearrangement joins TRBV11-2 to TRBJ1-4, with D possibly being TRBD1 (5 bases). V shed 2 bases and J shed 0 bases, with 16 bases lying between them. The CDR3 consists of 18 residues. Germline lookup yields CDR1 SGHAT and CDR2 FQNNGV. The CDR3 here is CASSLRWEGIPTNEKLFF. Written as DNA, the CDR3 is TGTGCCAGCAGCTTACGATGGGAGGGGATCCCAACTAATGAAAAACTGTTTTTT.

Ten or more counts support this clonotype. The V gene is TRBV4-2, the J gene TRBJ2-1; 10 positions match TRBD2. Per the germline V gene, CDR1 is LGHNA and CDR2 is YNFKEQ. J was trimmed by 0 bases and V by 6 bases; bases with no gene match: 17. The CDR3 consists of 20 residues. The CDR3 loop reads CASSTGGRVAGGLSYNEQFF. The DNA for the CDR3 is TGTGCCAGCAGTACGGGAGGGAGGGTAGCGGGAGGCCTCTCCTACAATGAGCAGTTCTTC.

This chain connects TRBV7-8 to TRBJ2-1; D uncertain. The CDR3 contains 14 residues. In germline, CDR1 is SGHVS, CDR2 FQNEAQ. V was clipped by 5 bases and J by 10 bases, with 18 bases between them. The CDR3 DNA is TGTGCCAGCAGCCCAATAATGTGGAAGGAGGAGCAGTTCTTC. This codes for CASSPIMWKEEQFF.

This clonotype has more than one count but fewer than ten. This rearrangement joins TRBV6-1 to TRBJ2-5; no firm D call. Trimming pared 4 bases from V and 4 bases from J, leaving 10 bases between. CDR3 length equals 13 residues. The germline V gene encodes CDR1 MNHNS and CDR2 SASEGT. The CDR3 bases are TGTGCCAGCAGTGCGTCGTGGAGAGAGACCCAGTACTTC. Protein product: CASSASWRETQYF.

The chain couples TRBV7-2 to TRBJ1-1; no firm D call. The CDR3 extends over 13 amino acids. Trimming shortened V by 6 bases and J by 3 bases, and 11 bases separated the two germline ends. Germline V gene data show CDR1 as SGHTA and CDR2 as FQGNSA. The CDR3 region has the DNA TGTGCCAGCAGAGCACGTAGTCACACTGAAGCTTTCTTT. As protein: CASRARSHTEAFF.